These 2 T cell receptor beta chains were sequenced from one sample in a study of blood T cell repertoires in COVID-19. Repertoires were generated with immunoSEQ multiplex PCR, while TCRdb's copy carries only in-frame clones and drops some. The table records approximately 110,000 clones, 75% to 90% of them present only once. The sequencing input was peripheral blood. These receptor sequences come from a woman aged 45-60 years with acute or convalescent COVID-19.

The V gene is TRBV12-3 or TRBV12-4, the J gene TRBJ2-7, with D hard to call. The CDR3 length is 13 residues. Deletions cut 4 bases from V and 3 bases from J, with 10 bases between. CDR3 region: CASSYGSSYEQYF. The CDR3 DNA sequence: TGTGCCAGCAGTTACGGGTCGAGCTACGAGCAGTACTTC.

CDR3: CASSQWGADRVDGYTF. The CDR3 region has the DNA TGCGCCAGCAGTCAATGGGGGGCCGACAGGGTCGATGGCTACACCTTC. This chain connects TRBV23-1 to TRBJ1-2; TRBD1 agrees at 7 bases. TRBV23-1 is given ORF status, its function remaining uncertain. V lost 1 base, J lost 6 bases, and 11 bases stayed unmatched. The CDR3 totals 16 residues.